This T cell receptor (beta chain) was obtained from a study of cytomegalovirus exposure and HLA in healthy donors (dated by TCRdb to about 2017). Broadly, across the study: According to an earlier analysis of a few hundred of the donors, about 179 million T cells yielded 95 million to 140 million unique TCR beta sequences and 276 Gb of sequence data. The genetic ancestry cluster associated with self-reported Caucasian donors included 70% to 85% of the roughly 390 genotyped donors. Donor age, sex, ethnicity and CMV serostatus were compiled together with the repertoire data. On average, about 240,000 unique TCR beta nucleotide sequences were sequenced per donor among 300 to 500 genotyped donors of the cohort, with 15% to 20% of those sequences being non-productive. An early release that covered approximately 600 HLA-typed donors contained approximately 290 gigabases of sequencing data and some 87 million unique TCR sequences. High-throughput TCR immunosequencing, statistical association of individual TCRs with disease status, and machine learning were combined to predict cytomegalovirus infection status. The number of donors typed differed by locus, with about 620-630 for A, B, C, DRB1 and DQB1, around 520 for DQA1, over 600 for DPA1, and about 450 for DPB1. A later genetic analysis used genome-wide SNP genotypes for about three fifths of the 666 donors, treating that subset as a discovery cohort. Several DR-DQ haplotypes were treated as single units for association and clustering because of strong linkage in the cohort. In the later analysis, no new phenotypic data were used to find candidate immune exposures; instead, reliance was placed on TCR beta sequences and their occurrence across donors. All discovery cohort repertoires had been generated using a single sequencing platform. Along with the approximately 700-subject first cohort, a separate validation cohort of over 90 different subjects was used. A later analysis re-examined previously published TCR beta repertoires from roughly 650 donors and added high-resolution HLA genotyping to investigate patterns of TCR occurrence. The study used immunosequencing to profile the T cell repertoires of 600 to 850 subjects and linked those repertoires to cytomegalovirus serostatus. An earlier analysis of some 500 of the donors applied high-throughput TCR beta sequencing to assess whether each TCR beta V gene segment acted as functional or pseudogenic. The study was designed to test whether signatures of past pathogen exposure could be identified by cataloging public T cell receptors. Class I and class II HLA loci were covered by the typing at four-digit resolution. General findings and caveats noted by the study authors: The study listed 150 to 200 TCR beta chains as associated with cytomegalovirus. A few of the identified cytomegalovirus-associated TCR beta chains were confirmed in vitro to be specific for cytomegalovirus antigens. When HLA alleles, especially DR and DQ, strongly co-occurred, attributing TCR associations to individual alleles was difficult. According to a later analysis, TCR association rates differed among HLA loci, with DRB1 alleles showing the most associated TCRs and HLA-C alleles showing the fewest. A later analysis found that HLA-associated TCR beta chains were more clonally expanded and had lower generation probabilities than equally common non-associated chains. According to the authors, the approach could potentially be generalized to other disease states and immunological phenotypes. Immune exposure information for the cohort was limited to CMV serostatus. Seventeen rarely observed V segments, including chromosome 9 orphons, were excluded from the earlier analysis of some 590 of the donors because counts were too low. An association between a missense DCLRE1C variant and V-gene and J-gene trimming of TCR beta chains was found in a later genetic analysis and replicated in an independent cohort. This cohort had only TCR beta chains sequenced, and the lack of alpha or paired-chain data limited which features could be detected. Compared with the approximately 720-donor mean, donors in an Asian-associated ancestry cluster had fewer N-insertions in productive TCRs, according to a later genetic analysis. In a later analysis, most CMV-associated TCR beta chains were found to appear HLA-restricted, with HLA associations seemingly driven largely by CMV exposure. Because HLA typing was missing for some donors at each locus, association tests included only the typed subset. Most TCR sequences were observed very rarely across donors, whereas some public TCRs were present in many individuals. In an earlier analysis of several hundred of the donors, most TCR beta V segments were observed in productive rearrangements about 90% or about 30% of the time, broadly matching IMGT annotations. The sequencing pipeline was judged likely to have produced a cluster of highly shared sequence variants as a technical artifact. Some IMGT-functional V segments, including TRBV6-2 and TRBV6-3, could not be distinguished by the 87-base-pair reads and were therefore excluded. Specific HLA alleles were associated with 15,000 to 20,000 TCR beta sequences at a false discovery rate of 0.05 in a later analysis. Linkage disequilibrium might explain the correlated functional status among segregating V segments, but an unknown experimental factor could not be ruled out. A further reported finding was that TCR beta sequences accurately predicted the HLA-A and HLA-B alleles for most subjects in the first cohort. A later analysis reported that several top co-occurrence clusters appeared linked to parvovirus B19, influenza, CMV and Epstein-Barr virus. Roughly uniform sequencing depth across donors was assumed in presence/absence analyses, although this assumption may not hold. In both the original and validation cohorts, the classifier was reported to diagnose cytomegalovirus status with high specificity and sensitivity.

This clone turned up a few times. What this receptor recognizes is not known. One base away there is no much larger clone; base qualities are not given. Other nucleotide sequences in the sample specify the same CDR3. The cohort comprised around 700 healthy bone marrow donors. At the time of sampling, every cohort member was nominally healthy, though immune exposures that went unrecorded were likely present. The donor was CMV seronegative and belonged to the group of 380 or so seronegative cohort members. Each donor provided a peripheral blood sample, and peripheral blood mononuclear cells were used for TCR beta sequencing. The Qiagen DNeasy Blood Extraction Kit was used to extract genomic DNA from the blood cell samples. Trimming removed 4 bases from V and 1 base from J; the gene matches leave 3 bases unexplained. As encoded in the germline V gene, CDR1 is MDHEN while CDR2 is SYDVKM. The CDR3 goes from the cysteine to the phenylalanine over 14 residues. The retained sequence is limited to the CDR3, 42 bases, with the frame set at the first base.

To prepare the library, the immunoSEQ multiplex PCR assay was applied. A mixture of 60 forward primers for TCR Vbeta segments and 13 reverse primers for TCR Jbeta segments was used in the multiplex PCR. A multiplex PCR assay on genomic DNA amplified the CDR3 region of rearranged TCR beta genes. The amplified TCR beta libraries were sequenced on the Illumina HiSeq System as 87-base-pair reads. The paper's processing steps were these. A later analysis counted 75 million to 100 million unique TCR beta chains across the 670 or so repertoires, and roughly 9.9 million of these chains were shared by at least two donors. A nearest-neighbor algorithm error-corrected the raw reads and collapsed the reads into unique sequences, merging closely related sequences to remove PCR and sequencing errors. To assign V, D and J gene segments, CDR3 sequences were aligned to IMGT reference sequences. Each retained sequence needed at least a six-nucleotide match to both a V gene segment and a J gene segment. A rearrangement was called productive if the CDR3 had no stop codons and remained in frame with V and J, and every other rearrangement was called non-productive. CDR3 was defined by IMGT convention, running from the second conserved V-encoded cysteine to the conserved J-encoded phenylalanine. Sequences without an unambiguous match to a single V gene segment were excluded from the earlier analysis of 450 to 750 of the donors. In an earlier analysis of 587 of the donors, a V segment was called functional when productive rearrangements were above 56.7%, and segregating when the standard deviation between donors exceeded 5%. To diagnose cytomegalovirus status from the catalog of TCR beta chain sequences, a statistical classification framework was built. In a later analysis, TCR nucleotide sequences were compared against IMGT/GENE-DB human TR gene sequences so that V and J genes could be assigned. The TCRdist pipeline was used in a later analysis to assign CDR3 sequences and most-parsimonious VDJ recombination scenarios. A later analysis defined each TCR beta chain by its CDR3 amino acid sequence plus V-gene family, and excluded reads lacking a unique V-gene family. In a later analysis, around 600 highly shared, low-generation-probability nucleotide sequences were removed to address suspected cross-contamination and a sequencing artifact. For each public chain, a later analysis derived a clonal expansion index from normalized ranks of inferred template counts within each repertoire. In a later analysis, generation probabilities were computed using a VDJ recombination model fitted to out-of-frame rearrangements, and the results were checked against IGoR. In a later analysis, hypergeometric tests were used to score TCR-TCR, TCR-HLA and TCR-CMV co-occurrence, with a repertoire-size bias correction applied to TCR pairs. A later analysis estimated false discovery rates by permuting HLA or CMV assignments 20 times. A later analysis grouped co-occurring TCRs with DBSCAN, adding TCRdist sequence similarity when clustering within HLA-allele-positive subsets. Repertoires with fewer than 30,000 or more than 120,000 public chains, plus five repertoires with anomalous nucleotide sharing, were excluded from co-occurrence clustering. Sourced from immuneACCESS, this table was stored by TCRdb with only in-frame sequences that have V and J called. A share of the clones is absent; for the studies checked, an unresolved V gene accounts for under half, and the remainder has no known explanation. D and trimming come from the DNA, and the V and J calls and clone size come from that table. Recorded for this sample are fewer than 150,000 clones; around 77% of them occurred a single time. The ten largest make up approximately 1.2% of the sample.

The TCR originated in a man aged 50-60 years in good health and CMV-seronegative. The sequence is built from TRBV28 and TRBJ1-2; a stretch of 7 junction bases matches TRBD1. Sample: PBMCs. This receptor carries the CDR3 CASSWTGGNYGYTF. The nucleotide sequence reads TGTGCCAGCAGTTGGACAGGAGGTAACTATGGCTACACCTTC.